This TCR beta chain stems from a study of PD-L1 blockade in urothelial cancer. Overall study context: It was around 2014 that patients started atezolizumab at 1,200 mg intravenously every 3 weeks. Before enrollment, 0 to 3 chemotherapy regimens had been given to patients. Typically, measured as a median, blood samples had about 140,000 T cells.

Data came from immunoSEQ multiplex PCR; TCRdb stores just in-frame clones and leaves some out. The profile covers around 19,000 clones, with about 83% appearing a single time and 1.5% to 2% taken by the ten largest. General study findings and limits: The study found that durable-benefit patients expanded tumor-associated blood clones more at 3 weeks.

The sample's time point: peripheral blood 6 weeks after treatment start. Note on this clone: Its antigen is undetermined.

The CDR3 consists of 12 residues. The V gene's germline CDR1 is KGHSH and CDR2 LQKENI. The V end was cut by 3 bases, the J end by 6 bases, with 6 bases between. Specimen: PBMCs, collected around atezolizumab (anti-PD-L1) treatment. This sequence was found in a man over 45 with urothelial cancer. The chain recombines TRBV18 with TRBJ2-1; no clear D gene. The CDR3 DNA is TGTGCCAGCTCACCGGGCAGCAATGAGCAGTTCTTC. Residues: CASSPGSNEQFF.